The 10 T cell receptor beta chains in this list originate from one sample, sequenced in a study of blood T cell repertoires in COVID-19. Only in-frame clones appear in the TCRdb table, and some are missing; sequencing was by immunoSEQ multiplex PCR. Here the sample spans more than 300,000 clones, more than 75% being singletons. Sequences were obtained from PBMCs or T cells enriched from blood (not recorded which). The receptors shown here come from a woman between 18 and 30 years old who had recovered from COVID-19.

The CDR3 nucleotides read TGTGCCAGCGGCTCGACAGGGGTAAGGGTGACTGAAGCTTTCTTT. Translation gives CASGSTGVRVTEAFF. J is TRBJ1-1 and V is TRBV3-1 (or the pseudogene TRBV3-2), with 8 bases identical to TRBD1. Germline V gives CDR1 LGHDT, CDR2 YNNKEL (reference sequence). There are 15 residues in the CDR3. With 8 bases clipped from V and 5 bases from J, the junction kept 13 bases outside the gene matches.

The chain has TRBV6-5 and TRBJ2-7, with TRBD2 matching over 8 bases. V lost 6 bases to trimming and J lost 3 bases; unmatched junction nucleotides: 10. Germline V lookup: CDR1 MNHEY, CDR2 SVGAGI. This CDR3 contains 15 residues. The DNA for the CDR3 is TGTGCCAGCAGCTCAGGTCAGCGGGGGTACTACGAGCAGTACTTC. The encoded protein is CASSSGQRGYYEQYF.

The J gene is TRBJ2-7, the V gene TRBV28, with 10 bases fitting TRBD2. The CDR3 loop spans 13 amino acids. J was trimmed by 9 bases and V by 5 bases; bases with no gene match: 7. Germline V gives CDR1 MDHEN, CDR2 SYDVKM. In DNA, the CDR3 is TGTGCCAGCAGTGGTCGACTAGCGGGTGTGCAGTACTTC. Translation: CASSGRLAGVQYF.

V usage is TRBV28 and J usage is TRBJ2-4, with 11 positions matching TRBD2. J gave up 1 base and V 7 bases, and 15 bases lay outside the gene matches. The CDR3 loop spans 19 amino acids. The germline V gene has CDR1 MDHEN and CDR2 SYDVKM. As DNA, the CDR3 is TGTGCCAGCACCGGGGCGGTAGCGGGGGGGCTTACGGCCAAAAACATTCAGTACTTC. It specifies CASTGAVAGGLTAKNIQYF.

The CDR3 nucleotides are TGTGCCAGCAGCTTAACTGCGGGGTCCCCCTACGAGCAGTACTTC. Its translation: CASSLTAGSPYEQYF. The rearrangement uses TRBV7-2 and TRBJ2-7; a possible D gene is TRBD2 (6 bases). CDR1 and CDR2 from the germline V gene are SGHTA and FQGNSA. This CDR3 region has 15 residues. V lost 2 bases, J lost 2 bases, and 13 bases lay in between.

This CDR3 reads CASGTGTGPYEQYF. The CDR3 DNA sequence: TGTGCTAGTGGTACCGGGACAGGACCCTACGAGCAGTACTTC. The chain combines TRBV12-5 with TRBJ2-7, with 8 nucleotides matching TRBD1. Germline V lookup: CDR1 LGHNT, CDR2 FRNRAP. The CDR3 totals 14 residues. The trim removed 5 bases at V and 2 bases at J, leaving 5 bases unmatched.

This chain connects TRBV13 to TRBJ2-7; 8 positions agree with TRBD1. The V gene's germline CDR1 is PRHDT and CDR2 FYEKMQ (reference sequence). With V trimmed by 2 bases and J by 1 base, 7 bases remained unmatched. CDR3 size: 16 residues. DNA of the CDR3: TGTGCCAGCAGCTTAATCGGGACAGGATTTTCCTACGAGCAGTACTTC. Translation: CASSLIGTGFSYEQYF.

This chain uses TRBV18 with TRBJ2-7; 8 nucleotides match TRBD2. From germline, CDR1 is KGHSH and CDR2 LQKENI. CDR3 length equals 16 residues. V shed 4 bases, J shed 0 bases, and the junction held 8 bases outside the gene matches. CDR3 residues: CASSRSAGGSSYEQYF. In DNA, the CDR3 is TGTGCCAGCTCACGTTCGGCGGGGGGCAGCTCCTACGAGCAGTACTTC.

The chain recombines TRBV6-5 with TRBJ1-2; no reliable D call. CDR3 size: 15 residues. The V and J ends lost 0 bases and 0 bases respectively, with 8 bases between them. Germline V CDR1 and CDR2: MNHEY, SVGAGI. The CDR3 nucleotides are TGTGCCAGCAGTTACTCGAACCAGGCTAACTATGGCTACACCTTC. It yields the protein CASSYSNQANYGYTF.

This rearrangement joins TRBV25-1 to TRBJ2-1, with D tentatively TRBD1 (6 bases). The length of the CDR3 is 13 residues. The germline V and J ends were trimmed by 5 bases and 15 bases, with 20 bases remaining between them. CDR1 is MGHDK, CDR2 SYGVNS, per germline. This chain's CDR3 is CASSPQGSGTVFF. Here the CDR3 DNA reads TGTGCCAGCAGTCCCCAGGGGAGCGGTACGGTGTTCTTC.